This entry concerns a single TCR beta chain. These data originate in a study of blood T cells in healthy people across ages. Background on the study: With template switching, about one barcoded beta molecule was captured per two T cells.

This CDR3 comprises 15 residues. CDR1 MGHRA and CDR2 YSYEKL come from the germline V gene. The V end lost 7 bases, the J end lost 2 bases, and 14 bases lay between the germline ends. Combining a sample-barcoded 5' primer with a J-beta primer mix, a second PCR ran for about 7 to 12 cycles. Any given sample supplied a minimum of 3 million CDR3-containing paired-end reads. TCRdb reprocessed the 5' RACE reads via MiXCR and lists one record per CDR3 protein. The top ten hold 25% to 35% of the sample, which has about 680,000 distinct CDR3 sequences, 45% to 50% seen once. There were healthy Caucasian individuals from Russia, aged about 6 to 100, serving as donors. The authors isolated at least 6 million PBMCs per sample.

Material: blood. The receptor was derived from a woman aged 60-70 years in good health. The chain joins TRBV4-1 to TRBJ2-2, with D hard to call. The CDR3 DNA reads as TGCGCCAGCAATGGCGCGATTACCAACACCGGGGAGCTGTTTTTT. Its translation: CASNGAITNTGELFF.